This passage covers 8 T cell receptor beta chains from one sample sequenced in a study of CD8 T cells in ankylosing spondylitis (dated by TCRdb to between 2016 and 2019). Study-wide conclusions, independent of this receptor: Blood from ankylosing spondylitis patients appeared to be characterized by a TCR beta motif made up of several highly homologous amino acid variants.

Preparation of the library involved 5' RACE. Sequencing used an Illumina HiSeq 2500. TCRdb reprocessing: public reads trimmed at Q25 with fastp, clones called with MiXCR, in-frame beta chains kept. CDR3 protein sequences are deduplicated, and each keeps its most common genes and DNA. Within this sample are hundreds of thousands of distinct CDR3 sequences, with roughly 26% of them counted one time only. The ten largest clones represent 0.89% of the sample. These receptors' targets are unknown. Material: blood, either unsorted or a sorted T cell fraction (not recorded which). The receptors originated from a male donor with ankylosing spondylitis.

CDR3 in amino acids: CASSLESGGVTGELFF. CDR3 coding DNA: TGTGCCAGCAGCTTAGAATCAGGGGGCGTCACCGGGGAGCTGTTTTTT. J is TRBJ2-2 and V is TRBV7-9, with TRBD1 matching 8 bases. J gave up 4 bases and V 1 base, and 5 bases lay outside the gene matches. The CDR3 sequence is 16 residues long. Germline CDR1 SEHNR, CDR2 FQNEAQ (reference sequence).

There are a few counts of this clonotype. The chain links TRBV19 to TRBJ2-1; 11 bases align to TRBD2. V lost 5 bases to trimming and J lost 3 bases; unmatched junction nucleotides: 6. The CDR3 covers 16 residues. Germline V gene data show CDR1 as LNHDA and CDR2 as SQIVND (reference sequence). The CDR3, as DNA: TGTGCCAGTAGTCCTACCCTAGCGGGAGGCTACAATGAGCAGTTCTTC. Translating it yields CASSPTLAGGYNEQFF.

This clonotype was detected only a few times. This rearrangement joins TRBV20-1 to TRBJ2-1, with a weak D call TRBD1 (5 bases). The CDR3 totals 14 residues. With 1 base removed from V and 2 bases from J, the gap between germline ends came to 9 bases. Per germline, CDR1 DFQATT and CDR2 SNEGSKA (reference sequence). The CDR3 coding sequence is TGCAGTGCTAGAGCTGCGACAGCCTACAATGAGCAGTTCTTC. This gives the protein CSARAATAYNEQFF.

This clonotype was seen many times. The rearrangement joins TRBV7-8 to TRBJ2-3; 11 bases are a match to TRBD2. V lost 0 bases, J lost 6 bases, and 14 bases stayed unmatched. Germline V gene data show CDR1 as SGHVS and CDR2 as FQNEAQ. The CDR3 is 19 residues long. This chain's CDR3 is CASSLAKLLSGRGRDTQYF. CDR3 nucleotides: TGTGCCAGCAGCTTAGCCAAACTTCTTAGCGGGAGGGGCCGGGATACGCAGTATTTT.

The CDR3 nucleotides are TGCGCCAGCAGCTTGAACGGGCCAGGGAATGAGCAGTTCTTC. This gives the protein CASSLNGPGNEQFF. J is TRBJ2-1 and V is TRBV5-1, with D tentatively TRBD1 (5 bases). The CDR3 has 14 amino acids. Per germline, CDR1 SGHRS and CDR2 YFSETQ. V was clipped by 1 base and J by 7 bases, with 12 bases between them.

This clonotype was detected only a few times. The V and J genes are TRBV12-3 or TRBV12-4 and TRBJ2-1; unclear D gene. The CDR3 consists of 12 residues. V shed 8 bases and J shed 4 bases, with 9 bases lying between them. The CDR3 protein is CASQEMYNEQFF. CDR3 coding DNA: TGTGCCAGCCAAGAAATGTACAATGAGCAGTTCTTC.

V usage is TRBV5-1 and J usage is TRBJ2-7; 8 bases are a match to TRBD1. CDR3 length: 16 residues. Germline V gene lookup returns CDR1 SGHRS and CDR2 YFSETQ. Losses at the gene ends were 0 bases for V and 4 bases for J; bases not matched to a gene: 9. The DNA for the CDR3 is TGCGCCAGCAGCTTGGCCCGGCAGGGGGCTCCGTACGAGCAGTACTTC. Amino acids: CASSLARQGAPYEQYF. Full variable domain (rest looked up from reference TRBV5-1 and TRBJ2-7): KAGVTQTPRYLIKTRGQQVTLSCSPISGHRSVSWYQQTPGQGLQFLFEYFSETQRNKGNFPGRFSGRQFSNSRSEMNVSTLELGDSALYLCASSLARQGAPYEQYFGPGTRLTVT.

In its sample, this clonotype was seen many times. The chain links TRBV5-6 to TRBJ2-3; 7 positions agree with TRBD2. Germline values: CDR1 SGHDT, CDR2 YYEEEE. The CDR3 extends over 16 amino acids. The V segment lost 0 bases and the J segment 3 bases; nucleotides outside the gene matches: 7. The CDR3 nucleotides are TGTGCCAGCAGCTTGGCAACCGGGAGGAGGACAGATACGCAGTATTTT. Translated, it gives CASSLATGRRTDTQYF.